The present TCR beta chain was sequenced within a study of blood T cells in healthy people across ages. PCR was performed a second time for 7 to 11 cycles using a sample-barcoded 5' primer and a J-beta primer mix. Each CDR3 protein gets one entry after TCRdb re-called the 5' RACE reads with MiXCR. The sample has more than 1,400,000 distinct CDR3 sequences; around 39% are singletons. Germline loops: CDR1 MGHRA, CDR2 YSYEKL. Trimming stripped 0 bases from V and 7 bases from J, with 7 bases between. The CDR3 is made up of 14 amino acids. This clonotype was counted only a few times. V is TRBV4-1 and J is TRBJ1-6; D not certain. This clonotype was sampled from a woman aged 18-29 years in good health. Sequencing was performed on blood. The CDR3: CASSQDGQNSPLHF. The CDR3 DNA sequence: TGCGCCAGCAGCCAAGACGGGCAAAATTCACCCCTCCACTTT.